The 5 T cell receptor beta chains presented below share a single source sample, sequenced in a study of blood T cell repertoires in COVID-19 (dated by TCRdb to about 2020). The library relied on the immunoSEQ multiplex PCR assay. TCRdb limited this immuneACCESS table to in-frame rearrangements with V and J called. A share of clones is missing; checked studies link under half to unresolved V genes, and the rest is unexplained. The sample records 150,000 to 200,000 clones, about 81% of which are singletons. Roughly 20% of the sample is taken by the ten largest. Sequenced: peripheral blood. The receptors were sampled from a woman over 75 with acute or convalescent COVID-19.

The chain combines TRBV6-6 with TRBJ1-2; 8 bases match TRBD1. This CDR3 is built from 17 residues. The junction had 14 bases not matched to a gene; V was cut back by 5 bases and J by 3 bases. Germline CDR1 MNHNY, CDR2 SVGAGI (reference sequence). CDR3 in DNA: TGTGCCAGCAGTCCACTGGTGGGGGGACAGGTTCACTATGGCTACACCTTC. Translated, it gives CASSPLVGGQVHYGYTF.

V is TRBV29-1 and J is TRBJ2-1; 10 positions match TRBD1. Germline V gene sequence: CDR1 SQVTM, CDR2 ANQGSEA. V trimming: 6 bases; J trimming: 9 bases; junction bases outside the gene matches: 23. This CDR3 has 18 residues. CDR3 sequence: CSVIIISRRTGGGVEQFF. DNA of the CDR3: TGCAGCGTAATTATTATCTCCCGCCGGACAGGGGGAGGGGTTGAGCAGTTCTTC.

This chain links TRBV19 with TRBJ2-1; D gene ambiguous. CDR1 LNHDA and CDR2 SQIVND come from the germline V gene (reference sequence). V shed 1 base and J shed 9 bases, with 10 bases lying between them. The CDR3 totals 13 residues. The CDR3 protein is CASSIGLVGEQFF. The CDR3 nucleotides are TGTGCCAGTAGTATAGGTCTAGTCGGTGAGCAGTTCTTC.

This chain connects TRBV2 to TRBJ2-1; TRBD2 might be the D (5 bases). The CDR3 extends over 16 amino acids. V was clipped by 4 bases and J by 6 bases, with 19 bases between them. CDR1 is SNHLY and CDR2 is FYNNEI in the germline V gene. CDR3 bases: TGTGCCAGCAGTGGTCCGGGAAAAGGTGAAGGCAATGAGCAGTTCTTC. Protein: CASSGPGKGEGNEQFF.

The chain employs TRBV3-1 (or the pseudogene TRBV3-2) and TRBJ2-7; D unclear. The CDR3 totals 15 residues. Trimming shortened V by 1 base and J by 1 base, and 11 bases separated the two germline ends. From germline, CDR1 is LGHDT and CDR2 YNNKEL (reference sequence). The CDR3 spells CASSQALIYSYEQYF. The CDR3 nucleotides are TGTGCCAGCAGCCAAGCGTTAATCTATTCCTACGAGCAGTACTTC.